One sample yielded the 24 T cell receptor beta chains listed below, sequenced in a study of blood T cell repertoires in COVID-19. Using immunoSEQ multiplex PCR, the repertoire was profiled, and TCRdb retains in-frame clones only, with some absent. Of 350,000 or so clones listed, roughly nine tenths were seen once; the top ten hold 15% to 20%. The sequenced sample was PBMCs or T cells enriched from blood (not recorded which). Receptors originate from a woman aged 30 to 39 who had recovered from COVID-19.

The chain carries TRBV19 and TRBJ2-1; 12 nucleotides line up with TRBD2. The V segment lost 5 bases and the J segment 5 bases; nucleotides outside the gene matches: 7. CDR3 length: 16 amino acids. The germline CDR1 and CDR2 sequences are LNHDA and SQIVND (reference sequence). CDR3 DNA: TGTGCCAGTAGTCATCTAGCGGGAGGGCCCCACAATGAGCAGTTCTTC. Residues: CASSHLAGGPHNEQFF.

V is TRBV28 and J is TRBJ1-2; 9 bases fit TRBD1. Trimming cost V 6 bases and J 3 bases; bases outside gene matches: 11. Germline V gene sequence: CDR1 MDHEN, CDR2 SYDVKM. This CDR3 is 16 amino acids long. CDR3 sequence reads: CASRRGQGFFDYGYTF. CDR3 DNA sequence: TGTGCCAGCAGAAGGGGACAGGGATTCTTTGACTATGGCTACACCTTC.

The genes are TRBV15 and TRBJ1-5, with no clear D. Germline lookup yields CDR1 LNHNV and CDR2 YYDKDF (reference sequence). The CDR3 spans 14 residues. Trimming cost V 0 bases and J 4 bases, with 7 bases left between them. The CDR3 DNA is TGTGCCACCAGCAGAGACAGGATAAATCAGCCCCAGCATTTT. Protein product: CATSRDRINQPQHF.

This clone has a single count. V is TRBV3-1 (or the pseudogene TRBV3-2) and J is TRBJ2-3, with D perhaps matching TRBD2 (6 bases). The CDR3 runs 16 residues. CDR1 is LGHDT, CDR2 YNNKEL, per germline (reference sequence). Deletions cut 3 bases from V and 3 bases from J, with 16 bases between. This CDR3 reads CASSQLSGLMTDTQYF. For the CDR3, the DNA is TGTGCCAGCAGCCAGCTTAGCGGATTAATGACAGATACGCAGTATTTT.

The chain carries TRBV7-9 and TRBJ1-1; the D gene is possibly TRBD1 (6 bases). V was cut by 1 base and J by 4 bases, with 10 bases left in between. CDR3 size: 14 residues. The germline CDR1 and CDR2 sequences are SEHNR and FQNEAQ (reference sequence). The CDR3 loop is CASSLGQATTEAFF. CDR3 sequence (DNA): TGTGCCAGCAGCTTAGGACAGGCGACCACTGAAGCTTTCTTT. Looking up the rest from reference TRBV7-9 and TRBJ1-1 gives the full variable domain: DTGVSQNPRHKITKRGQNVTFRCDPISEHNRLYWYRQTLGQGPEFLTYFQNEAQLEKSRLLSDRFSAERPKGSFSTLEIQRTEQGDSAMYLCASSLGQATTEAFFGQGTRLTVV.

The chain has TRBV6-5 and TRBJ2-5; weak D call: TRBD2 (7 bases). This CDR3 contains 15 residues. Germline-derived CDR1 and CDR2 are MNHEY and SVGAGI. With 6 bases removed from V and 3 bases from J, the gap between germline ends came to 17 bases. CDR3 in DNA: TGTGCCAGCAGAAGAGGGAGGGGGGGCGAAGAGACCCAGTACTTC. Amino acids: CASRRGRGGEETQYF.

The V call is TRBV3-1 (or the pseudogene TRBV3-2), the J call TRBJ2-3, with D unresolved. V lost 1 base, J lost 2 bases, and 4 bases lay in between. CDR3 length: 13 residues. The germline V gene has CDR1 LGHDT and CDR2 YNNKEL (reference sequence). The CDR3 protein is CASSQAHTDTQYF. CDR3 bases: TGTGCCAGCAGCCAAGCCCACACAGATACGCAGTATTTT.

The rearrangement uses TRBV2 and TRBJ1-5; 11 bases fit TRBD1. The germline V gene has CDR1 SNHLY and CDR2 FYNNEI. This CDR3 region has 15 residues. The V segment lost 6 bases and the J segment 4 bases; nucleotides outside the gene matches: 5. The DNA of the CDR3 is TGTGCCAGCAGACCAGGGACAGGGGGGAATCAGCCCCAGCATTTT. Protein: CASRPGTGGNQPQHF.

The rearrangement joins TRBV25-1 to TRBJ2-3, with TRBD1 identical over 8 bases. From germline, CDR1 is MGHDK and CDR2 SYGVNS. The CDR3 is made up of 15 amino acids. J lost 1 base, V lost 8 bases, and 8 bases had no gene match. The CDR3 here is CASRTGQGRTDTQYF. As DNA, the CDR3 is TGTGCCAGCCGAACCGGACAGGGCCGCACAGATACGCAGTATTTT.

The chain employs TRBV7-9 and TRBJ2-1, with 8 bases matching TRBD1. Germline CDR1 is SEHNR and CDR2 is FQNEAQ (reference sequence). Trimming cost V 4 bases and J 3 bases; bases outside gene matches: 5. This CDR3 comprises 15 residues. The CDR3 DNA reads TGTGCCAGCAGCTCGGACAGGGAGCGCTACAATGAGCAGTTCTTC. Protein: CASSSDRERYNEQFF.

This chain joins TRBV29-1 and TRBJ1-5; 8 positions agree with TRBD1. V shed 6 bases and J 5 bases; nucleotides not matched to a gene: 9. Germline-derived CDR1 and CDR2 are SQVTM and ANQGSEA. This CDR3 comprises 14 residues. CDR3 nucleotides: TGCAGCGTATCCGCCGGGACAGGTGATCAGCCCCAGCATTTT. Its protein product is CSVSAGTGDQPQHF.

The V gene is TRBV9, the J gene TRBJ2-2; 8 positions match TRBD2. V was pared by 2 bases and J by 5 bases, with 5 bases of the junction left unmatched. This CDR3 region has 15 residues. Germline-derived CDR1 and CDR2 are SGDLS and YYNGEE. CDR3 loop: CASSVSGGTTGELFF. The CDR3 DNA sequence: TGTGCCAGCAGCGTGAGCGGGGGCACGACCGGGGAGCTGTTTTTT.

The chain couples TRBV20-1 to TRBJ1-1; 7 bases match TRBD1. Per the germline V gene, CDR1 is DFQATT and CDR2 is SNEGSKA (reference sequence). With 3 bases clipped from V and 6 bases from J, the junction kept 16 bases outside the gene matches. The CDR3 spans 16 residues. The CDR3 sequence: CSASEGQSRRGAEAFF. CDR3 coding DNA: TGCAGTGCTAGTGAGGGACAGTCGAGAAGGGGCGCTGAAGCTTTCTTT.

The CDR3 spells CASSAQTESYEQYF. The CDR3 bases are TGTGCCAGCAGCGCTCAGACAGAATCCTACGAGCAGTACTTC. The chain joins TRBV9 to TRBJ2-7; D might be TRBD1 (5 bases). V dropped 3 bases and J dropped 1 base, with 11 bases sitting between them. The germline V gene encodes CDR1 SGDLS and CDR2 YYNGEE. The CDR3 contains 14 residues.

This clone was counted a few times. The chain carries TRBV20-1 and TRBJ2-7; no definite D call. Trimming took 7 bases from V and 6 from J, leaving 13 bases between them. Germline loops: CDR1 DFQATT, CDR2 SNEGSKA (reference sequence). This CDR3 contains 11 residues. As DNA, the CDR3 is TGCAGTGGCTTATTAGGAGCCGAGCAGTACTTC. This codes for CSGLLGAEQYF.

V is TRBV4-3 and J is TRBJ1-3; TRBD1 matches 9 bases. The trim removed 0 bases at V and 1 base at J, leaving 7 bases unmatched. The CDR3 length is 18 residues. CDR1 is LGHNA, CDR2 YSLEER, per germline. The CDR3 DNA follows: TGCGCCAGCAGCCAAGATCTGTTGACAGGGGGATCTGGAAACACCATATATTTT. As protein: CASSQDLLTGGSGNTIYF.

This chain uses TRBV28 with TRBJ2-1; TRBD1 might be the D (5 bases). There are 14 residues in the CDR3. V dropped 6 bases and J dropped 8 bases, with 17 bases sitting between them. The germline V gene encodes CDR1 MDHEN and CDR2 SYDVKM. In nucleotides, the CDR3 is TGTGCCAGCAGACGACCAGTGGGGCTCGATGAGCAGTTCTTC. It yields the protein CASRRPVGLDEQFF.

The CDR3 sequence: CASSLQVNNEQFF. The CDR3 bases are TGTGCCAGCAGTCTACAGGTGAACAATGAGCAGTTCTTC. The chain combines TRBV28 with TRBJ2-1, with D possibly TRBD1 on 5 matching bases. Trimming shortened V by 5 bases and J by 5 bases, and 10 bases separated the two germline ends. Germline CDR1 reads MDHEN; CDR2 reads SYDVKM. The CDR3 totals 13 residues.

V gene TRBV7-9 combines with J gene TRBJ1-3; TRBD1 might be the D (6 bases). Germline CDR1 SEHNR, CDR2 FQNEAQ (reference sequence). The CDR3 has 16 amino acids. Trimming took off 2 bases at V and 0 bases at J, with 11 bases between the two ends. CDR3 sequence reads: CASSLLQGISGNTIYF. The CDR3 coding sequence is TGTGCCAGCAGCTTACTACAGGGTATCTCTGGAAACACCATATATTTT.

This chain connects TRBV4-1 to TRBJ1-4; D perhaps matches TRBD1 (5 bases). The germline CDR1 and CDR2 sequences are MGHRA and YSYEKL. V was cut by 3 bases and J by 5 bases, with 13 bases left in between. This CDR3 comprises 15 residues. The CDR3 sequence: CASSQAGTGNEKLFF. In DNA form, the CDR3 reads TGCGCCAGCAGCCAGGCCGGGACTGGGAATGAAAAACTGTTTTTT.

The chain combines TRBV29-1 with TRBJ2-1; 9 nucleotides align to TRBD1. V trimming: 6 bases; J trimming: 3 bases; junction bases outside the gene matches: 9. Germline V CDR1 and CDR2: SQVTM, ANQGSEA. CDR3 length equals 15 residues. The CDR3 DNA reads TGCAGCGTGGGGACAGGGACACTCGTCTACAATGAGCAGTTCTTC. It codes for CSVGTGTLVYNEQFF.

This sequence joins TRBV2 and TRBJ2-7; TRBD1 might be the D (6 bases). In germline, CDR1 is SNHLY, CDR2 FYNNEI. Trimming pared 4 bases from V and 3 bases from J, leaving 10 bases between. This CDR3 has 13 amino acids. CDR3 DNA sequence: TGTGCCAGCAGTGTAACAGGGATCTACGAGCAGTACTTC. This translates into CASSVTGIYEQYF.

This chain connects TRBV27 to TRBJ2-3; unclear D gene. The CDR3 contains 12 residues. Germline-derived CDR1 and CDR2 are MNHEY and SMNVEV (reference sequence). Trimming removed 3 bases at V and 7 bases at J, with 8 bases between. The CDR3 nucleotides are TGTGCCAGCAGTTTTAGTCCCCATACGCAGTATTTT. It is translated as CASSFSPHTQYF.

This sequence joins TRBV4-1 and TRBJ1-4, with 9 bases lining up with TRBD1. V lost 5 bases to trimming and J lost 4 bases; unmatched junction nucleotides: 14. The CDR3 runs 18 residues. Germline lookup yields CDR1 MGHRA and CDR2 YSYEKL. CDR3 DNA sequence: TGCGCCAGCAGCAAGGGAACAGGGGGCGTAATTTATAATGAAAAACTGTTTTTT. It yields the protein CASSKGTGGVIYNEKLFF.